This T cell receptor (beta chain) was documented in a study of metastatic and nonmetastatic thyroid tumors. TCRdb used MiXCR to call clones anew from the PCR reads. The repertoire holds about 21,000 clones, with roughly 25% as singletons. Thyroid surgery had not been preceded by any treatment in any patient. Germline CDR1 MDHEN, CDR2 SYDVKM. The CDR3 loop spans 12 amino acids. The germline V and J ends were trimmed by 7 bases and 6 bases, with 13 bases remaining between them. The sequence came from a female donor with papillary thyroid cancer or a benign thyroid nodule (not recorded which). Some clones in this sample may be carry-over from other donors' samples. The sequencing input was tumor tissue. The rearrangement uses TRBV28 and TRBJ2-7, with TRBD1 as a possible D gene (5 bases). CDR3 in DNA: TGTGCCAGCAAAGGGGCTCAGGGCGAGCAGTACTTC. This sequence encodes CASKGAQGEQYF.